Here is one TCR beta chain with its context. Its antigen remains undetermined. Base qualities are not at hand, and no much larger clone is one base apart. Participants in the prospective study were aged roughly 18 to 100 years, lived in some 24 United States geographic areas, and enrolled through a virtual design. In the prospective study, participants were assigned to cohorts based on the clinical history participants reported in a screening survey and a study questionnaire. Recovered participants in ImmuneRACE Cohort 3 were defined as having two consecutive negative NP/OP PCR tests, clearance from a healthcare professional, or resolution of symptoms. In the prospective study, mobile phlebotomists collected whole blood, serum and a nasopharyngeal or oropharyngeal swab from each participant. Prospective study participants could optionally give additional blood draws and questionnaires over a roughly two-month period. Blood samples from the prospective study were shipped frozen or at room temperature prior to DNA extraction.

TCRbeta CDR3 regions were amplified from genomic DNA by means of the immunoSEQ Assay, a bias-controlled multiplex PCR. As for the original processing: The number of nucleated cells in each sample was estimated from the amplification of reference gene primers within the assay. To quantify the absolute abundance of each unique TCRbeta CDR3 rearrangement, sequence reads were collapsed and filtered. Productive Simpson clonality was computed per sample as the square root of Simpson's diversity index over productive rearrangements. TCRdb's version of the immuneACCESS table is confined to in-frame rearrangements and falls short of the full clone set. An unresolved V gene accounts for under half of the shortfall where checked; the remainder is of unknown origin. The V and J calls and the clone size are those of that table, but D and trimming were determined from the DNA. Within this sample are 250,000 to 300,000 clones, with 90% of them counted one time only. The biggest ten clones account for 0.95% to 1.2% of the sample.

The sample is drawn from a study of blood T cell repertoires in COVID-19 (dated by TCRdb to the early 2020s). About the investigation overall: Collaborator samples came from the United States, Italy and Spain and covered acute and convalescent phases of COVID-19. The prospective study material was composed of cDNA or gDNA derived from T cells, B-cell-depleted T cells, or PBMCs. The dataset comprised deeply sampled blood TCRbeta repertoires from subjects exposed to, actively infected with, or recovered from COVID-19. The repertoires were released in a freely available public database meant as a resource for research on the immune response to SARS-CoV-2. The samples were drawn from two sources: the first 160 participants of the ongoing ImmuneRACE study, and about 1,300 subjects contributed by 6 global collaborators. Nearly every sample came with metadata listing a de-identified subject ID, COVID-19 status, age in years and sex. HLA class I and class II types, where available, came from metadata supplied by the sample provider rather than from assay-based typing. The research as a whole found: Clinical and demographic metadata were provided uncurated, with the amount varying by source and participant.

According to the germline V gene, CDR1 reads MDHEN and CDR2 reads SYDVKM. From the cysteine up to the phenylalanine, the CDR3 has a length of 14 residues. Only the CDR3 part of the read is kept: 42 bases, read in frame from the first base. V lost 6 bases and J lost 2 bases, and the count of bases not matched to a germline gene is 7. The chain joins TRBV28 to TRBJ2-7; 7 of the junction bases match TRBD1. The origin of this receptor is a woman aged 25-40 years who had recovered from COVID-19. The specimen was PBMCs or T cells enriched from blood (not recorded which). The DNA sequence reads TGTGCCAGCAGATCCTTGACAGGGACCTACGAGCAGTACTTC. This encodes CASRSLTGTYEQYF.